This TCR beta chain was sequenced in a study of T cells after yellow fever vaccination. TCRdb passed the 5' RACE reads through MiXCR, listing each CDR3 protein once. The sample lists 300,000 to 400,000 distinct CDR3 sequences, roughly 8.3% occurring once. CDR1 and CDR2 from the germline V gene are DFQATT and SNEGSKA (reference sequence). The CDR3 is 13 residues long. V was clipped by 0 bases and J by 1 base, with 6 bases between them. The receptor comes from a young man who received the YFV17D yellow fever vaccine. The material sequenced was PBMCs, taken 45 days after the first yellow fever vaccination. This chain uses TRBV20-1 with TRBJ1-2; D is unclear. For the CDR3, the DNA is TGCAGTGCTAGAGATTTAAATAACTATGGCTACACCTTC. It translates to CSARDLNNYGYTF.